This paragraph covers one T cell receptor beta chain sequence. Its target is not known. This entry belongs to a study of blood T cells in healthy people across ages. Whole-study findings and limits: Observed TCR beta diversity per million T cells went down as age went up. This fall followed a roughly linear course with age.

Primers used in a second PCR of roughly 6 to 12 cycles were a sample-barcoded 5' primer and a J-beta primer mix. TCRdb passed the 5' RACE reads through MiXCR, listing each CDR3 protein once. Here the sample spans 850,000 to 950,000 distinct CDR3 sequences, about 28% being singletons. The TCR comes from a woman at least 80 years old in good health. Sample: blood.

The CDR3 DNA follows: TGTGCCAGCAGCGACGGGACAATTACCGGGGAGCTGTTTTTT. It is translated as CASSDGTITGELFF. This chain links TRBV2 with TRBJ2-2, with TRBD1 as a possible D gene (6 bases). Per germline, CDR1 SNHLY and CDR2 FYNNEI. The V end lost 6 bases, the J end lost 5 bases, and 13 bases lay between the germline ends. The CDR3 sequence is 14 residues long.